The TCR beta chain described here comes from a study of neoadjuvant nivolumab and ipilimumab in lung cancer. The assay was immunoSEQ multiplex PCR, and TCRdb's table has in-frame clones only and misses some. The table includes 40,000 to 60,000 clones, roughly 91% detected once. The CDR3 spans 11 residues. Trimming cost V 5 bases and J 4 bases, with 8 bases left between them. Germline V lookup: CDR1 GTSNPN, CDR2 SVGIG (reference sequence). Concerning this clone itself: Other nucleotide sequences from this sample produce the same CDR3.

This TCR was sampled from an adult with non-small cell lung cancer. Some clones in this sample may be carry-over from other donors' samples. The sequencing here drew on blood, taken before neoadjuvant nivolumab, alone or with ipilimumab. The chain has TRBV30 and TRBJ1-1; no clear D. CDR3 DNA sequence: TGTGCCTGGGGTAGCTTCACTGAAGCTTTCTTT. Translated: CAWGSFTEAFF.